This TCR beta chain was identified in a study of OX40 agonist ivuxolimab in advanced cancers. Whole-study context: Ivuxolimab, an antibody acting as an agonist of OX40 (CD134), was used to treat patients. A diagnosis of hepatocellular carcinoma, melanoma, renal cell or head and neck cancer was present in dose-escalation patients.

Trimming took 4 bases from V and 9 from J, leaving 13 bases between them. The length of the CDR3 is 13 residues. Germline assignment: CDR1 MNHNY and CDR2 SVGAGI (reference sequence). Enrollment shut out patients with autoimmune disease history or systemic immunosuppression. Profiled with immunoSEQ multiplex PCR; TCRdb holds only in-frame clones, not every one. The sample lists fewer than 85,000 clones; about 88% were seen once. The clonotype originates from an adult with an advanced solid tumor such as melanoma, head and neck, liver or kidney cancer. J is TRBJ2-1 and V is TRBV6-6, with a weak D call TRBD2 (5 bases). This specimen was CD4+ or CD8+ T cells sorted from blood, taken in a trial of the OX40 agonist ivuxolimab. CDR3 protein: CASSSSGRGEQFF. Written as DNA, the CDR3 is TGTGCCAGCAGTTCCTCGGGTCGGGGTGAGCAGTTCTTC.